This TCR beta chain originates from a study of T cell responses to AZD1222 COVID-19 vaccine. Across the whole study: It was second doses at about 4 or about 12 weeks that were pooled.

Sequencing was performed with immunoSEQ multiplex PCR; in TCRdb, only in-frame clones are kept and a portion is missing. The sample contains 85,000 to 100,000 clones, around 90% of which appear only once. Points on this clone: Its antigen is unknown.

Whole-study findings and limits: Elevations in Spike-specific TCR breadth and depth followed administration of two AZD1222 doses. Nearly half of spike-specific TCRs reportedly go after variant regions that carry no mutations. Dominant at 160-218 and 743-854, vaccine-associated CD4 TCRs also spanned spike.

The receptor's source is an adult in good health. The sequences come from peripheral blood, collected on day 0 of AZD1222 vaccination.

Written as DNA, the CDR3 is TGCGCCAGCAGCCACGAGGTGTGGCAGGGAGGAGGGCAAGCTTTCTTT. Translated: CASSHEVWQGGGQAFF. The chain joins TRBV4-1 to TRBJ1-1; tentative D call: TRBD1 (5 bases). V lost 3 bases and J lost 9, with 23 bases in between. CDR1 is MGHRA and CDR2 is YSYEKL in the germline V gene. CDR3 size: 16 residues.